This TCR beta chain was profiled in a study of T cells after yellow fever vaccination. General study results and limits: Compared with primary, the secondary response was weaker and peaked at day 5, not 15. The booster saw the reappearance of most primary-vaccination clones (approximately 97% CD4, about 90% CD8).

This clonotype turned up a few times. The antigen is undetermined. The junction had 6 bases not matched to a gene; V was cut back by 4 bases and J by 1 base. The germline CDR1 and CDR2 sequences are SGHTS and YDEGEE. The CDR3 runs 16 residues. In making TCR cDNA, 5'RACE template switching added a universal primer site and UMIs to it. MiXCR, run by TCRdb on the 5' RACE reads, gives a single entry per CDR3 protein. The sample yields roughly 520,000 distinct CDR3 sequences, 20% to 25% seen once. The sequencing used PBMCs, collected approximately 22 days after the first yellow fever vaccination. The receptor was derived from a man aged 18 to 29 who received the YFV17D yellow fever vaccine. The chain combines TRBV5-8 with TRBJ2-3; TRBD2 matches at 10 bases. Here the CDR3 DNA reads TGTGCCAGCAGCCTCGGACTAGCGGAACGCACAGATACGCAGTATTTT. Amino acid sequence: CASSLGLAERTDTQYF.